A selection of T cell receptor beta chains follows, all from one sample in a study of cytomegalovirus exposure and HLA in healthy donors. Sequenced by immunoSEQ multiplex PCR; TCRdb stores in-frame clones only, minus some. The sample lists roughly 110,000 clones, around 89% occurring once. Sequenced: PBMCs. These receptors were collected from a woman under 30 in good health and CMV-seropositive. CDR3s include the opening cysteine and the closing phenylalanine or tryptophan. A D gene is named only where the DNA matches it firmly. The size field is filled for only some rows; it gives once, few, many or a size class.

D gene: TRBD2
V gene: TRBV6-1
clone size: -
J gene: TRBJ2-1
CDR3 DNA: TGTGCCACCCAGCGGGGGGGCTGGGATGAGCAGTTCTTC
CDR3 protein: CATQRGGWDEQFF

D gene: TRBD2
V gene: TRBV10-2
clone size: -
J gene: TRBJ2-1
CDR3 DNA: TGCGCCAGCAGGAAAGCGGGGGAGATCTACAATGAGCAGTTCTTC
CDR3 protein: CASRKAGEIYNEQFF

D gene: TRBD1
V gene: TRBV10-2
clone size: -
J gene: TRBJ2-3
CDR3 DNA: TGCGCCAGCAGTGAGTCTTGGACAGGGGAAGGCACAGATACGCAGTATTTT
CDR3 protein: CASSESWTGEGTDTQYF

D gene: -
V gene: TRBV2
clone size: once
J gene: TRBJ2-5
CDR3 DNA: TGTGCCAGCAGTGAAACAGGGAGTATCTTTGAGACCCAGTACTTC
CDR3 protein: CASSETGSIFETQYF

D gene: -
V gene: TRBV15
clone size: -
J gene: TRBJ1-1
CDR3 DNA: TGTGCCACCAGCAGATCCCACTCAGGGAATCGGGCTTTCTTT
CDR3 protein: CATSRSHSGNRAFF

D gene: -
V gene: TRBV21-1
clone size: few
J gene: TRBJ2-5
CDR3 DNA: TGTGCCAGCAGCACGGGGGAGAGGGAGACCCAGTACTTC
CDR3 protein: CASSTGERETQYF

D gene: -
V gene: TRBV4-3
clone size: -
J gene: TRBJ1-5
CDR3 DNA: TGCGCCAGCAGCCAAGATCCGGGGAATCAGCCCCAGCATTTT
CDR3 protein: CASSQDPGNQPQHF

D gene: -
V gene: TRBV10-3
clone size: -
J gene: TRBJ2-5
CDR3 DNA: TGTGCCATCAGTGAAGCTACGAACGGTCAAGAGACCCAGTACTTC
CDR3 protein: CAISEATNGQETQYF

D gene: TRBD1
V gene: TRBV19
clone size: -
J gene: TRBJ1-2
CDR3 DNA: TGTGCCAGTAGTATCGGACAGGGAAACACCTTC
CDR3 protein: CASSIGQGNTF

D gene: TRBD1
V gene: TRBV6-5
clone size: -
J gene: TRBJ1-1
CDR3 DNA: TGTGCCAGCAGTCAAACCGGGACAGGGGACACTGAAGCTTTCTTT
CDR3 protein: CASSQTGTGDTEAFF

D gene: -
V gene: TRBV27
clone size: once
J gene: TRBJ2-3
CDR3 DNA: TGTGCCAGCAGTATGGCGGTTAGCACAGATACGCAGTATTTT
CDR3 protein: CASSMAVSTDTQYF